The source of this T cell receptor beta chain is a study of T cell repertoires in cytomegalovirus infection. TCRdb fed the reads into MiXCR, producing one record per CDR3 protein. There are hundreds of thousands of distinct CDR3 sequences in the sample; about a third occur only once, and roughly an eighth lies in the top ten. The V and J ends lost 0 bases and 3 bases respectively, with 13 bases between them. Germline CDR1 and CDR2: LGHNT and FRNRAP. This CDR3 is built from 16 residues. Concerning this clonotype: The antigen is not known.

This chain uses TRBV12-5 with TRBJ2-3; D not resolved. The clonotype comes from a human donor in good health (CMV status not recorded). Some clones in this sample may be carry-over from other donors' samples. The sequenced sample was cultured CD8+ T cells from PBMCs, obtained from culture after CMV antigen stimulation. For the CDR3, the DNA is TGTGCTAGTGGTTTGGTAGATCCGGTCCCTACAGATACGCAGTATTTT. The encoded protein is CASGLVDPVPTDTQYF.